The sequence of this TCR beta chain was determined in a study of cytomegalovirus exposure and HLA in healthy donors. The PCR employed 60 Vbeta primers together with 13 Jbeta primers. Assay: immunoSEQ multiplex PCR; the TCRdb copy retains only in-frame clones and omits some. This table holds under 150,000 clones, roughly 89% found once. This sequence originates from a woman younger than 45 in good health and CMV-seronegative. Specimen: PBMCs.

The CDR3 coding sequence is TGTGCCAGTAGTATTGGAACCCGGGGTCTGTCTAACTATGGCTACACCTTC. This gives the protein CASSIGTRGLSNYGYTF. The chain links TRBV19 to TRBJ1-2; D is unclear. Trimming stripped 3 bases from V and 0 bases from J, with 17 bases between. CDR1 LNHDA and CDR2 SQIVND come from the germline V gene (reference sequence). The CDR3 runs to 17 residues.